This TCR beta chain was retrieved from a study of OX40 agonist ivuxolimab in advanced cancers. Study context: Every 2 weeks, patients received ivuxolimab intravenously, dosed at 0.01 to 10 mg/kg. Participants, 75% to 85% male, averaged roughly 60 years of age, ranging from about 23 to 85.

Notes on this clone: Its matching antigen is unknown.

The data were produced by immunoSEQ multiplex PCR, yet TCRdb's version contains in-frame clones alone and is incomplete. The sample shows 90,000 to 150,000 clones, roughly nine tenths of them seen only once. V shed 8 bases and J shed 4 bases, with 14 bases lying between them. The germline V gene encodes CDR1 SGHTA and CDR2 FQGNSA. The CDR3 runs to 13 residues. General study results and limits: Partial responders treated at 0.1-3.0 mg/kg exhibited clonal expansion among the lowest measured.

Prior autoimmune disease or systemic immunosuppression barred patients. This TCR was recovered from an adult with an advanced solid tumor such as melanoma, head and neck, liver or kidney cancer. This chain joins TRBV7-2 and TRBJ2-5; D remains ambiguous. The sample in question was CD4+ or CD8+ T cells sorted from blood, obtained in a trial of the OX40 agonist ivuxolimab. The CDR3 nucleotides read TGTGCCAGCGGCAGCCTGGTTCCAGAGACCCAGTACTTC. Protein product: CASGSLVPETQYF.